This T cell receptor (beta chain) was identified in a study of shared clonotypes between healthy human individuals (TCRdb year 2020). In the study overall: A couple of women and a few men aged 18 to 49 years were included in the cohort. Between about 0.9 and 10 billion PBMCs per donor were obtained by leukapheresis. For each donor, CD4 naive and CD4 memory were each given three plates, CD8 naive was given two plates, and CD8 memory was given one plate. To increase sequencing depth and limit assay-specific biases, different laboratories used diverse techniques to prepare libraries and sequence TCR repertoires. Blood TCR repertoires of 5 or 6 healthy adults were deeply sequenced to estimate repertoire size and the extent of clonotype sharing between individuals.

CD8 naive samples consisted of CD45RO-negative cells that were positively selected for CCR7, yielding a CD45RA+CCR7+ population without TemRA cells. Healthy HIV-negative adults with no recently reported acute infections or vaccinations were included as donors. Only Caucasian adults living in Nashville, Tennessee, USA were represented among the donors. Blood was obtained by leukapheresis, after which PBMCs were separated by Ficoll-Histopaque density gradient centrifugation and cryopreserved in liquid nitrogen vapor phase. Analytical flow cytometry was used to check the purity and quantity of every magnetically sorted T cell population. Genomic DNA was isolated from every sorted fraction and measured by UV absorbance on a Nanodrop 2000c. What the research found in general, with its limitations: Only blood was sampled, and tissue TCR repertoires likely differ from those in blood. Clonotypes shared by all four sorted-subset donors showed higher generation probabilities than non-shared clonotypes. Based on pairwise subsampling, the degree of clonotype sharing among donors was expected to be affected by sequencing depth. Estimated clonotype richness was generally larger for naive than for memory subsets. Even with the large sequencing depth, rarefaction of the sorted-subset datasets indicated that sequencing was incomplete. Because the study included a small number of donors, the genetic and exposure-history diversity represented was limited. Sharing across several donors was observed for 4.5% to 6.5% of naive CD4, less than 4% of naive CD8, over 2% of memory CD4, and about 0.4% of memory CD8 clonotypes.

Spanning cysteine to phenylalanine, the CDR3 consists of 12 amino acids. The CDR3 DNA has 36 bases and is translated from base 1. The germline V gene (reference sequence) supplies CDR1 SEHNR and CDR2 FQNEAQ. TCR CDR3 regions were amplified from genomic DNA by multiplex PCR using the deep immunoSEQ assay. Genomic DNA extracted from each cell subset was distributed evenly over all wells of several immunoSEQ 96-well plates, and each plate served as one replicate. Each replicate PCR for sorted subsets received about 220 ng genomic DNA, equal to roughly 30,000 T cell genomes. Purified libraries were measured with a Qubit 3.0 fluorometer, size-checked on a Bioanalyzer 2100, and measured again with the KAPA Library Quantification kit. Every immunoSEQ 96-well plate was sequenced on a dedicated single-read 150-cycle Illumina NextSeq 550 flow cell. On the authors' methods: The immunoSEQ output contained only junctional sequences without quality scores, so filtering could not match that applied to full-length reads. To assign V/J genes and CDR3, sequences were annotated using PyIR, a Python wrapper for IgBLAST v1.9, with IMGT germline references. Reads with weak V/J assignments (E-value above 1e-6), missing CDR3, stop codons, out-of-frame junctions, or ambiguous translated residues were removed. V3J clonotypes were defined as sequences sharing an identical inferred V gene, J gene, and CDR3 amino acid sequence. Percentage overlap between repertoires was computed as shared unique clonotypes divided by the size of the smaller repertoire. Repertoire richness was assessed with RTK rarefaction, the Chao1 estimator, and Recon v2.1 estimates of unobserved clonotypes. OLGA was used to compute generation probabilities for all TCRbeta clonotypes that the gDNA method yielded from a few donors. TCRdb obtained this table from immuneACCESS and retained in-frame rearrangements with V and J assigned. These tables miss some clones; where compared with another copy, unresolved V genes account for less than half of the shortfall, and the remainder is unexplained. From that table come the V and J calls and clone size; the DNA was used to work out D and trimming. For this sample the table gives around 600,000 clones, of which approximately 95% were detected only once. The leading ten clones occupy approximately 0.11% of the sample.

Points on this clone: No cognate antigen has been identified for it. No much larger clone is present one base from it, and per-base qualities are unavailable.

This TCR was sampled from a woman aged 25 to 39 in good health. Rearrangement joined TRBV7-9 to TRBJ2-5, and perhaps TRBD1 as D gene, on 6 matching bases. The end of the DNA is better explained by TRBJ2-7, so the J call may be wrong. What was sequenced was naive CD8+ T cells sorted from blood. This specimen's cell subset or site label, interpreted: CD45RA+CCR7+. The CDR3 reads CASSFTGLEQYF. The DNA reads TGTGCCAGCAGCTTTACAGGGCTCGAGCAGTACTTC.